The 12 T cell receptor beta chains below all came from one sample that was sequenced in a study of blood T cell repertoires in COVID-19. Here immunoSEQ multiplex PCR was the method, and the copy in TCRdb shows in-frame clones only, minus some. The data contain over 130,000 clones, 84% of them seen just once; the ten biggest clones take up around 2.1%. The sample was peripheral blood. The receptors originated from an older man with acute or convalescent COVID-19.

This clone was picked up one time. This sequence joins TRBV28 and TRBJ1-1; 7 bases fit TRBD1. The junction had 8 bases not matched to a gene; V was cut back by 4 bases and J by 3 bases. The CDR3 runs to 15 residues. Germline-derived CDR1 and CDR2 are MDHEN and SYDVKM. CDR3 protein: CASSSAPRGDTEAFF. The DNA of the CDR3 is TGTGCCAGCAGTTCCGCGCCCAGGGGGGACACTGAAGCTTTCTTT.

This chain uses TRBV5-1 with TRBJ2-7; TRBD1 matches 10 bases. The CDR3 length is 14 residues. With V trimmed by 4 bases and J by 2 bases, 3 bases remained unmatched. From germline, CDR1 is SGHRS and CDR2 YFSETQ. CDR3 sequence: CASSKGQGTYEQYF. The CDR3, as DNA: TGCGCCAGCAGCAAGGGACAGGGGACCTACGAGCAGTACTTC.

The chain combines TRBV2 with TRBJ1-1; 7 nucleotides match TRBD1. There are 15 residues in the CDR3. The germline CDR1 and CDR2 sequences are SNHLY and FYNNEI. After removal of 6 bases from V and 0 bases from J, the junction contained 7 bases not matched to a gene. DNA for the CDR3: TGTGCCAGCAGCGATGCCAGGGGGATGAACACTGAAGCTTTCTTT. Translated, it gives CASSDARGMNTEAFF.

This rearrangement joins TRBV5-5 to TRBJ1-2, with 8 bases that match TRBD1. The ends lost 4 bases at V and 10 bases at J; junction bases unmatched: 12. CDR3 length equals 14 residues. The V gene's germline CDR1 is SGHKS and CDR2 YYEKEE (reference sequence). The CDR3 protein is CASSNQSRQGPYTF. CDR3 nucleotides: TGTGCCAGCAGCAACCAAAGCCGACAGGGGCCCTACACCTTC.

CDR3 loop: CASQQGDNQPQHF. The CDR3 region has the DNA TGTGCCAGCCAACAGGGAGACAATCAGCCCCAGCATTTT. This chain uses TRBV25-1 with TRBJ1-5; D is possibly TRBD1 (6 bases). The V end lost 8 bases, the J end lost 3 bases, and 11 bases lay between the germline ends. The germline V gene encodes CDR1 MGHDK and CDR2 SYGVNS. The CDR3 runs 13 residues.

The V gene is TRBV9, the J gene TRBJ2-6, with D hard to call. There are 14 residues in the CDR3. The ends were cut back, 0 bases at V and 3 bases at J, with 4 bases in the middle. CDR1 and CDR2 (germline): SGDLS, YYNGEE. The CDR3 DNA reads TGTGCCAGCAGCGTAGCCGTTGGGGCCAACGTCCTGACTTTC. Translation gives CASSVAVGANVLTF.

In DNA, the CDR3 is TGTGCCAGCAGTGTCCGCGGGACCCTCGAGCAGTTCTTC. It is translated as CASSVRGTLEQFF. The chain employs TRBV6-4 and TRBJ2-1; D possibly corresponds to TRBD2 (6 bases). The CDR3 has 13 residues. Germline lookup yields CDR1 MRHNA and CDR2 SNTAGT. V lost 4 bases to trimming and J lost 10 bases, with 14 bases between them.

The V call is TRBV2, the J call TRBJ2-7; D uncertain. The CDR3 consists of 11 residues. Germline V gene data show CDR1 as SNHLY and CDR2 as FYNNEI. V was clipped by 5 bases and J by 11 bases, with 13 bases between them. The chain's CDR3 is CASSLDTLEYF. The CDR3 nucleotides read TGTGCCAGCAGTCTCGACACCCTGGAGTACTTC.

The chain is built from TRBV6-2 or TRBV6-3 and TRBJ1-4; D remains ambiguous. Germline lookup yields CDR1 MNHEY and CDR2 SVGEGT. This CDR3 region has 13 residues. Trimming took 2 bases from V and 8 from J, leaving 9 bases between them. The CDR3 region is CASSYGGREKLFF. CDR3 coding DNA: TGTGCCAGCAGTTACGGCGGGAGGGAAAAACTGTTTTTT.

This clone was detected only once. This chain links TRBV28 with TRBJ2-6; possibly TRBD1 for D (6 bases). Looked up from germline, CDR1 is MDHEN and CDR2 is SYDVKM. Trimming took 6 bases from V and 4 from J, leaving 16 bases between them. The CDR3 has 16 residues. In nucleotides, the CDR3 is TGTGCCAGCAGCCCGGACAGACTTTACGGGGCCAACGTCCTGACTTTC. It specifies CASSPDRLYGANVLTF.

This rearrangement joins TRBV5-1 to TRBJ2-6, with a weak D call TRBD1 (5 bases). The V gene lost 3 bases and the J gene lost 0 bases, with 10 bases spanning the gap. The length of the CDR3 is 16 residues. The germline V gene has CDR1 SGHRS and CDR2 YFSETQ. Here the CDR3 DNA reads TGCGCCAGCAGCTCCCAACAGGTCTCTGGGGCCAACGTCCTGACTTTC. Translation: CASSSQQVSGANVLTF.

V and J are TRBV5-1 and TRBJ1-4; 8 nucleotides line up with TRBD1. Germline values: CDR1 SGHRS, CDR2 YFSETQ. This CDR3 has 16 residues. Unmatched junction bases numbered 11, after V lost 4 bases and J lost 6 bases. Written as DNA, the CDR3 is TGCGCCAGCAGCCTCGGGACAGGATTGTCATATGAAAAACTGTTTTTT. Translating gives CASSLGTGLSYEKLFF.